This is a list of T cell receptor beta chains from one sample in a study of CD8 T cells in Susac syndrome. MiXCR was run by TCRdb on the immunoSEQ multiplex PCR reads, yielding one entry per CDR3 protein. Of about 60,000 distinct CDR3 sequences listed, about 92% were seen once; the top ten hold nearly 0.2%. Sequenced sample: CD8+ T cells from PBMCs. The receptors shown here come from a human donor in good health. Both conserved end residues are part of each CDR3. The D gene is left open where the match is weak. Clone size appears in some rows only: once, few, many, or a class for an expanded clone.

TRBJ2-7,TRBV12-3/TRBV12-4,NA,NA,TGTGCCAGCAGTTTAGGTCTGGGGAACCCCTACGAGCAGTACTTC,CASSLGLGNPYEQYF
TRBJ1-2,TRBV7-9,TRBD1,NA,TGTGCCAGCAGCTTAGTTGTAACAGGGGATGGCTACACCTTC,CASSLVVTGDGYTF
TRBJ2-3,TRBV19,NA,once,TGTGCCAGTAGTAGGGTCGGCACAGATACGCAGTATTTT,CASSRVGTDTQYF
TRBJ2-6,TRBV6-4,NA,once,TGTGCCAGCAGTGACTCAGAGGGGGCCAACGTCCTGACTTTC,CASSDSEGANVLTF
TRBJ2-1,TRBV11-2,NA,NA,TGTGCCAGCAGCTTAGGGGTCAATGAGCAGTTCTTC,CASSLGVNEQFF
TRBJ2-3,TRBV27,TRBD2,NA,TGTGCCAGCAGTTTATTATGGACTAGCCAGCCAGATACGCAGTATTTT,CASSLLWTSQPDTQYF
TRBJ1-2,TRBV20-1,NA,NA,TGCAGTGCTAGAGATTTGGCAGAAAACTATGGCTACACCTTC,CSARDLAENYGYTF
TRBJ2-2,TRBV13,NA,NA,TGTGCCAGCAGGAACAGGGAGACCGGGGAGCTGTTTTTT,CASRNRETGELFF
TRBJ2-2,TRBV12-3/TRBV12-4,NA,once,TGTGCCAGCAATCCGACTGGGTCGGCCACCGGGGAGCTGTTTTTT,CASNPTGSATGELFF
TRBJ1-4,TRBV27,NA,NA,TGTGCCAGCCGAAACAGGGAGGGTAATGAAAAACTGTTTTTT,CASRNREGNEKLFF
TRBJ2-7,TRBV6-2/TRBV6-3,NA,NA,TGTGCCAGCAGTTCAGCACTCTCCTACGAGCAGTACTTC,CASSSALSYEQYF
TRBJ2-5,TRBV5-4,TRBD1,NA,TGTGCCAGCAACCAAGGGACAGAGGCCAACTTC,CASNQGTEANF
TRBJ2-7,TRBV10-3,NA,NA,TGTGCCATCAGTGAGGCGGGGACCTACGAGCAGTACTTC,CAISEAGTYEQYF
TRBJ2-1,TRBV10-3,TRBD1,NA,TGTGCCATCAGTGAGTCCGGAAGGGGGCCCTACAATGAGCAGTTCTTC,CAISESGRGPYNEQFF
TRBJ2-2,TRBV6-2/TRBV6-3,NA,NA,TGTGCCAGCAGTTGGGGCGGGGAGCTGTTTTTT,CASSWGGELFF
TRBJ1-1,TRBV28,NA,NA,TGTGCCAGCAGTTTTGACACTGAAGCTTTCTTT,CASSFDTEAFF
TRBJ1-5,TRBV7-7,NA,NA,TGTGCCAGCAGCTTAGAAGCAAAGAATAGCAATCAGCCCCAGCATTTT,CASSLEAKNSNQPQHF
TRBJ2-1,TRBV10-3,NA,NA,TGTGCCATCAGTGAGGAGGGGAATGAGCAGTTCTTC,CAISEEGNEQFF
TRBJ2-7,TRBV5-6,TRBD1,few,TGTGCCAGCAGCGACGGGACAGTCTCCTACGAGCAGTACTTC,CASSDGTVSYEQYF
TRBJ2-1,TRBV6-6,NA,NA,TGTGCCAGCAGTTACGGGACCTTCAATGAGCAGTTCTTC,CASSYGTFNEQFF
TRBJ2-7,TRBV30,NA,NA,TGTGCCTGGAGTAATGGGGCGCTGTACGAGCAGTACTTC,CAWSNGALYEQYF
TRBJ2-7,TRBV5-4,TRBD2,NA,TGTGCCAGCAACCTGGGGGGGGAGTCCTACGAGCAGTACTTC,CASNLGGESYEQYF
TRBJ2-3,TRBV7-9,TRBD1,NA,TGTGCCAGCAGCTTATCGGGACAGGGTACAGATACGCAGTATTTT,CASSLSGQGTDTQYF
TRBJ1-2,TRBV6-6,NA,NA,TGTGCCAGTTGGGACGGCCTTGGCTACACCTTC,CASWDGLGYTF
TRBJ1-1,TRBV6-5,NA,once,TGTGCCAGCAAAACAGGGCAGAACACTGAAGCTTTCTTT,CASKTGQNTEAFF
TRBJ2-5,TRBV4-2,TRBD2,NA,TGTGCCAGCAGCCAAGAGCTAGCGGGGGCCCTAGAGACCCAGTACTTC,CASSQELAGALETQYF
TRBJ2-7,TRBV27,NA,NA,TGTGCCAGCAGTTCAATCTCCGGGACATTGTACCACGAGCAGTACTTC,CASSSISGTLYHEQYF
TRBJ2-3,TRBV12-3/TRBV12-4,TRBD1,NA,TGTGCCAGCAGTAACCTTGACAGGGGGACAGATACGCAGTATTTT,CASSNLDRGTDTQYF
TRBJ2-7,TRBV2,NA,NA,TGTGCCAGCAGTGAACACCCAGGGATGACCTACGAGCAGTACTTC,CASSEHPGMTYEQYF
TRBJ2-1,TRBV10-1,TRBD2,NA,TGCGCCAGCAGTGAGAAGCGGGGGGGCCCCTACAATGAGCAGTTCTTC,CASSEKRGGPYNEQFF
TRBJ2-2,TRBV6-1,TRBD2,NA,TGTGCCAGCAGTCCCAGACTCAGCGGGGGGCGACGGACCGGGGAGCTGTTTTTT,CASSPRLSGGRRTGELFF
TRBJ2-1,TRBV28,NA,NA,TGTGCCAGCTGGGCGGGGAACTCCTACAATGAGCAGTTCTTC,CASWAGNSYNEQFF
TRBJ2-7,TRBV5-5,NA,NA,TGTGCCAGCAGTTTCGAATCGCAGGGATACTACGAGCAGTACTTC,CASSFESQGYYEQYF
TRBJ1-2,TRBV6-5,TRBD1,NA,TGTGCCAGCAGTTACTCGAAGGCGACAGGGGGGTTTGGTGGCTACACCTTC,CASSYSKATGGFGGYTF
TRBJ1-1,TRBV11-2,TRBD1,NA,TGTGCCAGCATTGGGATGGGGTCCGGGACAGGGGCAGTTCGAGCTTTCTTT,CASIGMGSGTGAVRAFF
TRBJ2-1,TRBV7-2,TRBD2,NA,TGTGCCAGCAGCCCCGCCGGGGGGGCCCCTTTGTACAATGAGCAGTTCTTC,CASSPAGGAPLYNEQFF
TRBJ2-5,TRBV12-3/TRBV12-4,NA,NA,TGTGCCAGCAGTTTATCAGAAGAGACCCAGTACTTC,CASSLSEETQYF
TRBJ2-5,TRBV12-3/TRBV12-4,NA,NA,TGTGCCAGCAGCCAACTTTCCTGGCGGGAGACCCAGTACTTC,CASSQLSWRETQYF
TRBJ1-1,TRBV11-2,NA,NA,TGTGCCAGCAGCTCGTGGGTGGACACTGAAGCTTTCTTT,CASSSWVDTEAFF
TRBJ2-7,TRBV10-3,TRBD1,NA,TGTGCCATCAGAGCCGGGACAGCCTACGAGCAGTACTTC,CAIRAGTAYEQYF
TRBJ2-1,TRBV30,NA,NA,TGTGCCTGGAGCCAAGGGCGGGGACCCTACAATGAGCAGTTCTTC,CAWSQGRGPYNEQFF
TRBJ2-5,TRBV12-3/TRBV12-4,TRBD1,NA,TGTGCCAGCAGCAAAACCCAGGACAGGGGAGAAGAGACCCAGTACTTC,CASSKTQDRGEETQYF
TRBJ1-2,TRBV5-6,TRBD1,NA,TGTGCCAGCAGCTTTTACGGACAGGGGGCTAGGGGCTACACCTTC,CASSFYGQGARGYTF
TRBJ2-3,TRBV7-9,TRBD2,NA,TGTGCCAGCGGTACCTTAACTAGCGCCACAGATACGCAGTATTTT,CASGTLTSATDTQYF
TRBJ2-1,TRBV5-5,TRBD2,NA,TGTGCCAGCAGCCTTACTAGCGGATACAATGAGCAGTTCTTC,CASSLTSGYNEQFF
TRBJ2-7,TRBV6-2/TRBV6-3,NA,NA,TGTGCCAGCGGGTTGGGAAGGGTCTACGAGCAGTACTTC,CASGLGRVYEQYF
TRBJ2-3,TRBV5-5,NA,NA,TGTGCCAGCAGCTTGCCGGGCGAAGATACGCAGTATTTT,CASSLPGEDTQYF
TRBJ2-4,TRBV7-9,NA,NA,TGTGCCAGCAGCTTAATCGACAGCCTAGCCAAAAACATTCAGTACTTC,CASSLIDSLAKNIQYF
TRBJ1-3,TRBV3-1,TRBD1,NA,TGTGCCAGCAGCCAAGAGGAGACAGGGCTCGATGGAAACACCATATATTTT,CASSQEETGLDGNTIYF
TRBJ1-2,TRBV12-3/TRBV12-4,NA,NA,TGTGCCAGCAGTCCGGCTGCCGGGGTACCTAACTATGGCTACACCTTC,CASSPAAGVPNYGYTF
TRBJ2-7,TRBV29-1,TRBD1,once,TGCAGCGTTAAAGGGGGCCGTGTCTACGAGCAGTACTTC,CSVKGGRVYEQYF